What follows is one T cell receptor (beta chain) and its context. The target antigen is unknown. The junction departs from germline at one end; a sequencing error may be responsible. The entry originates in a study of CD8 T cells in ankylosing spondylitis. This CDR3 spans 14 amino acids. The germline CDR1 and CDR2 sequences are LNHNV and YYDKDF (reference sequence). Study-level points and caveats: What appeared characteristic of ankylosing spondylitis blood was a TCR beta motif of several highly homologous variants. Reportedly, matched ankylosing spondylitis synovial fluid was significantly enriched for disease-linked clones. Researchers report that disease-linked clones proved CD8+ and relatively rare in peripheral blood.

A quantitative 5'-RACE method, one with molecular barcodes, was used to make TCR beta libraries. One entry per CDR3 protein results from TCRdb running MiXCR on the 5' RACE reads. The sample shows fewer than 180,000 distinct CDR3 sequences, approximately 48% of them seen only once. V and J are TRBV15 and TRBJ1-4; TRBD1 is a possible D gene (5 bases). The TCR comes from a male donor with ankylosing spondylitis. The specimen sequenced was synovial fluid, either unsorted or a sorted T cell fraction (not recorded which). This CDR3 is CATSGDDSNEKLFF. The CDR3 DNA reads as TGTGCCACCAGCGGAGACGACAGTAATGAAAAACTGTTTTTT. Complete variable domain (other parts from reference TRBV15 and TRBJ1-4): DAMVIQNPRYQVTQFGKPVTLSCSQTLNHNVMYWYQQKSSQAPKLLFHYYDKDFNNEADTPDNFQSRRPNTSFCFLDIRSPGLGDTAMYLCATSGDDSNEKLFFGSGTQLSVL.